A selection of T cell receptor beta chains follows, all from one sample in a study of blood T cells in healthy people across ages. TCRdb reprocessed the 5' RACE reads via MiXCR and lists one record per CDR3 protein. The data contain some 800,000 distinct CDR3 sequences, under 55% of them singletons. Sequenced sample: blood. All receptors derive from a man aged 55 to 70 in good health. Each CDR3 is given with its conserved first and last residue. The order of the fields is V gene, D gene, J gene, clone size, CDR3 protein, CDR3 DNA. D genes are given only for firm matches. Size is omitted from some rows. Given values are once, few, many or a class for expanded clones.

v_gene: TRBV9; d_gene: TRBD1; j_gene: TRBJ2-6; abundance: .; CDR3aa: CASSVGTGHSGANVLTF; CDR3nt: TGTGCCAGCAGCGTCGGGACAGGGCACTCTGGGGCCAACGTCCTGACTTTC
v_gene: TRBV7-2; d_gene: .; j_gene: TRBJ2-6; abundance: .; CDR3aa: CASSGRTAGANVLTF; CDR3nt: TGTGCCAGCAGCGGGAGGACAGCTGGGGCCAACGTCCTGACTTTC
v_gene: TRBV5-1; d_gene: TRBD1; j_gene: TRBJ2-5; abundance: .; CDR3aa: CASNRGVSEEQYF; CDR3nt: TGCGCCAGCAACAGGGGAGTTTCGGAGGAGCAGTACTTC
v_gene: TRBV11-3; d_gene: .; j_gene: TRBJ2-5; abundance: many; CDR3aa: CASSLELAGETQYF; CDR3nt: TGTGCCAGCAGCTTAGAGCTAGCCGGTGAGACCCAGTACTTC
v_gene: TRBV20-1; d_gene: TRBD2; j_gene: TRBJ2-7; abundance: .; CDR3aa: CSASRASGGSYEQYF; CDR3nt: TGCAGTGCTAGCCGGGCTAGCGGGGGGTCTTACGAGCAGTACTTC
v_gene: TRBV10-3; d_gene: .; j_gene: TRBJ2-1; abundance: few; CDR3aa: CAISELGGNEQFF; CDR3nt: TGTGCCATCAGTGAGTTGGGGGGCAATGAGCAGTTCTTC
v_gene: TRBV29-1; d_gene: TRBD2; j_gene: TRBJ2-5; abundance: .; CDR3aa: CSVEGASGVQETQYF; CDR3nt: TGCAGCGTTGAGGGGGCTAGCGGGGTCCAAGAGACCCAGTACTTC
v_gene: TRBV28; d_gene: TRBD2; j_gene: TRBJ2-5; abundance: .; CDR3aa: CASSFLGRNSGGTQETQYF; CDR3nt: TGTGCCAGCAGTTTTCTAGGGAGGAATAGCGGGGGGACTCAAGAGACCCAGTACTTC
v_gene: TRBV29-1; d_gene: .; j_gene: TRBJ2-7; abundance: few; CDR3aa: CSALGGRETYEQYF; CDR3nt: TGCAGCGCCCTGGGGGGAAGGGAGACCTACGAGCAGTACTTC
v_gene: TRBV20-1; d_gene: TRBD1; j_gene: TRBJ1-5; abundance: .; CDR3aa: CSAKKGQTNQPQHF; CDR3nt: TGCAGTGCTAAGAAGGGACAGACCAATCAGCCCCAGCATTTT
v_gene: TRBV7-2; d_gene: TRBD2; j_gene: TRBJ2-5; abundance: few; CDR3aa: CASSASGAAETQYF; CDR3nt: TGTGCCAGCAGCGCTAGCGGGGCTGCGGAGACCCAGTACTTC
v_gene: TRBV6-6; d_gene: .; j_gene: TRBJ1-2; abundance: once; CDR3aa: CASRTTGGPRTGYTF; CDR3nt: TGTGCCAGCAGGACAACTGGAGGGCCGCGGACTGGCTACACCTTC
v_gene: TRBV12-3/TRBV12-4; d_gene: .; j_gene: TRBJ2-1; abundance: .; CDR3aa: CASSPPGHPYNEQFF; CDR3nt: TGTGCCAGCAGTCCCCCGGGACATCCCTACAATGAGCAGTTCTTC
v_gene: TRBV4-3; d_gene: TRBD2; j_gene: TRBJ2-2; abundance: .; CDR3aa: CASSQDLSGGGHGELFF; CDR3nt: TGCGCCAGCAGCCAAGACCTTAGCGGGGGGGGTCACGGGGAGCTGTTTTTT
v_gene: TRBV12-5; d_gene: .; j_gene: TRBJ2-4; abundance: .; CDR3aa: CASGLARGTGNIQYF; CDR3nt: TGTGCTAGTGGTTTGGCGAGAGGGACGGGGAACATTCAGTACTTC
v_gene: TRBV28; d_gene: .; j_gene: TRBJ2-7; abundance: few; CDR3aa: CASSLVGFASYEQYF; CDR3nt: TGTGCCAGCAGTTTAGTGGGGTTTGCCTCCTACGAGCAGTACTTC
v_gene: TRBV5-1; d_gene: TRBD1; j_gene: TRBJ1-6; abundance: .; CDR3aa: CASSSGGTSSYNSPLHF; CDR3nt: TGCGCCAGCAGCTCAGGGGGCACCAGCTCCTATAATTCACCCCTCCACTTT
v_gene: TRBV2; d_gene: .; j_gene: TRBJ1-4; abundance: .; CDR3aa: CASTPERAAREKLFF; CDR3nt: TGTGCCAGCACCCCGGAAAGGGCGGCTAGGGAAAAACTGTTTTTT
v_gene: TRBV7-9; d_gene: .; j_gene: TRBJ2-1; abundance: few; CDR3aa: CASSLVSHKEQFF; CDR3nt: TGTGCCAGCAGCTTAGTGTCACACAAAGAGCAGTTCTTC
v_gene: TRBV6-6; d_gene: TRBD1; j_gene: TRBJ2-2; abundance: once; CDR3aa: CASRGDSRTGELFF; CDR3nt: TGTGCCAGCAGGGGGGACAGCCGAACCGGGGAGCTGTTTTTT
v_gene: TRBV7-9; d_gene: .; j_gene: TRBJ2-3; abundance: .; CDR3aa: CASSPFGAVGDTQYF; CDR3nt: TGTGCCAGCAGCCCCTTCGGGGCAGTGGGAGATACGCAGTATTTT
v_gene: TRBV6-5; d_gene: .; j_gene: TRBJ1-2; abundance: once; CDR3aa: CASSYRGNGYTF; CDR3nt: TGTGCCAGCAGTTACCGCGGGAATGGCTACACCTTC
v_gene: TRBV6-5; d_gene: TRBD1; j_gene: TRBJ1-2; abundance: .; CDR3aa: CASQDRGRDYGYTF; CDR3nt: TGTGCCAGCCAAGACAGGGGGCGAGACTATGGCTACACCTTC
v_gene: TRBV12-3/TRBV12-4; d_gene: TRBD1; j_gene: TRBJ2-3; abundance: once; CDR3aa: CASSVRQGSTDTQYF; CDR3nt: TGTGCCAGCAGTGTAAGACAGGGTAGCACAGATACGCAGTATTTT
v_gene: TRBV11-2; d_gene: .; j_gene: TRBJ1-2; abundance: few; CDR3aa: CASSLGGTSNYGYTF; CDR3nt: TGTGCCAGCAGCTTAGGCGGGACGTCTAACTATGGCTACACCTTC
v_gene: TRBV15; d_gene: TRBD1; j_gene: TRBJ1-4; abundance: .; CDR3aa: CATSFDRGNEKLFF; CDR3nt: TGTGCCACCAGCTTCGACAGGGGAAATGAAAAACTGTTTTTT
v_gene: TRBV7-9; d_gene: TRBD1; j_gene: TRBJ2-5; abundance: .; CDR3aa: CASSRRDRDQETQYF; CDR3nt: TGTGCCAGCAGCCGCCGGGACAGGGACCAAGAGACCCAGTACTTC
v_gene: TRBV24-1; d_gene: .; j_gene: TRBJ2-5; abundance: .; CDR3aa: CATSDGDLEETQYF; CDR3nt: TGTGCCACCAGTGATGGGGACCTCGAAGAGACCCAGTACTTC
v_gene: TRBV6-6; d_gene: TRBD1; j_gene: TRBJ1-2; abundance: few; CDR3aa: CASRTKGTAYGYTF; CDR3nt: TGTGCCAGCAGAACTAAAGGGACAGCCTATGGCTACACCTTC
v_gene: TRBV6-2/TRBV6-3; d_gene: .; j_gene: TRBJ1-1; abundance: .; CDR3aa: CASSYQGGTTEAFF; CDR3nt: TGTGCCAGCAGTTACCAGGGAGGGACCACTGAAGCTTTCTTT
v_gene: TRBV7-3; d_gene: .; j_gene: TRBJ2-5; abundance: few; CDR3aa: CASSPSTGTYETQYF; CDR3nt: TGTGCCAGCAGCCCAAGCACAGGGACTTATGAGACCCAGTACTTC
v_gene: TRBV6-2/TRBV6-3; d_gene: .; j_gene: TRBJ1-5; abundance: .; CDR3aa: CASSYSYINQPQHF; CDR3nt: TGTGCCAGCAGTTACTCGTACATCAATCAGCCCCAGCATTTT
v_gene: TRBV9; d_gene: .; j_gene: TRBJ2-3; abundance: .; CDR3aa: CASSVAARSADTQYF; CDR3nt: TGTGCCAGCAGCGTAGCGGCGAGGTCGGCAGATACGCAGTATTTT
v_gene: TRBV15; d_gene: .; j_gene: TRBJ2-5; abundance: .; CDR3aa: CATSRLGAQETQYF; CDR3nt: TGTGCCACCAGCAGGTTGGGGGCGCAAGAGACCCAGTACTTC
v_gene: TRBV9; d_gene: TRBD2; j_gene: TRBJ2-5; abundance: .; CDR3aa: CASSTGLVPETQYF; CDR3nt: TGTGCCAGCAGCACCGGACTAGTACCAGAGACCCAGTACTTC
v_gene: TRBV27; d_gene: .; j_gene: TRBJ2-1; abundance: .; CDR3aa: CASSPSGQYNEQFF; CDR3nt: TGTGCCAGCAGTCCGAGCGGACAGTACAATGAGCAGTTCTTC
v_gene: TRBV7-2; d_gene: .; j_gene: TRBJ2-3; abundance: few; CDR3aa: CASSLVNSGTVRDTQYF; CDR3nt: TGTGCCAGCAGCTTAGTTAATAGCGGAACTGTTCGGGATACGCAGTATTTT